A single TCR beta chain is shown here with its context. The antigen is not known. After re-calling the 5' RACE reads, TCRdb lists one entry per CDR3 protein, DNA absent. The sample table sets out approximately 440,000 distinct CDR3 sequences. Germline assignment: CDR1 KGHSH and CDR2 LQKENI. The CDR3 covers 17 residues. These data originate in a study of T cells expressing NK-cell markers. The study, taken as a whole, reports: About 1.0-7.0% of CD8+ T cells in roughly six donors belonged to dominant NKG2C+ clonotypes.

This receptor was taken from a woman between 50 and 59 years old in good health. This chain connects TRBV18 to TRBJ1-5. Material: blood T cells: a sorted CD56 or NKG2C T cell subset, CD4+ or CD8+ T cells, or bulk PBMC T cells (not recorded which). CDR3 loop: CASSPTGSVHGNQPQHF. Full variable domain (remainder filled in from reference TRBV18 and TRBJ1-5): NAGVMQNPRHLVRRRGQEARLRCSPMKGHSHVYWYRQLPEEGLKFMVYLQKENIIDESGMPKERFSAEFPKEGPSILRIQQVVRGDSAAYFCASSPTGSVHGNQPQHFGDGTRLSIL.